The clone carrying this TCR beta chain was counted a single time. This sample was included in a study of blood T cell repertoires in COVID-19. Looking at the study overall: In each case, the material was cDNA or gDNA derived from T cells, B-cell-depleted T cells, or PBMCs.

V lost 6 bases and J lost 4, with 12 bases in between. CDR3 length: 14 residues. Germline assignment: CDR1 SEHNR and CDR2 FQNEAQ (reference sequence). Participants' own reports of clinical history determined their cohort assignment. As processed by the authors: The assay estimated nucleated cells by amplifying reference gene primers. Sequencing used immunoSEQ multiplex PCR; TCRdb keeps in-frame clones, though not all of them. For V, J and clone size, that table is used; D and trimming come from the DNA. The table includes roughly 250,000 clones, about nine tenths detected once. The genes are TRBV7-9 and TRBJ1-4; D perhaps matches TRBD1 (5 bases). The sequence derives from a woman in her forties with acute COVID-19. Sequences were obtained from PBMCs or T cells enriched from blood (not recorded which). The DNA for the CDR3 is TGTGCCAGCAGTCCGGACAACCTTAATGAAAAACTGTTTTTT. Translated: CASSPDNLNEKLFF.